The source of this T cell receptor (beta chain) is a study of spatial heterogeneity in lung cancer. Study background: Fewer alpha-chain than beta-chain sequences were consistently detected.

A unique molecular identifier was attached to every TCR cDNA molecule. MiXCR was run by TCRdb on the 5' RACE reads, yielding one entry per CDR3 protein. The sample carries around 11,000 distinct CDR3 sequences, around 22% recorded once. The time point: sample taken at primary tumor resection. The study sequenced unsorted whole RNA from tumor, nontumor lung or frozen PBMC. Donors were approximately 70 untreated early-stage non-small cell lung cancer patients. V lost 6 bases, J lost 0 bases, and 10 bases stayed unmatched. CDR3 length: 19 residues. V and J are TRBV12-3 or TRBV12-4 and TRBJ2-6, with TRBD1 matching over 11 bases. The sequence was obtained from a female donor with early-stage non-small cell lung cancer. Material: PBMCs, obtained at surgery. The CDR3 sequence is CASSPLAGTGGSGANVLTF. For the CDR3, the DNA is TGTGCCAGCAGCCCCCTTGCGGGGACAGGGGGCTCTGGGGCCAACGTCCTGACTTTC.